What follows are 2 T cell receptor beta chains derived from one specimen sequenced in a study of T-cell memory formation after mild COVID-19. TCRdb re-called the 5' RACE reads with MiXCR, one entry per CDR3 protein. The profile shows some 350,000 distinct CDR3 sequences, 10% to 15% of them singletons. Sequencing was carried out using PBMCs or a T cell subset sorted from them (not recorded which). These receptor sequences come from a man younger than 35 who had mild COVID-19 (a few samples of this study predate the infection). Cell type and time point are not known.

The gene calls are TRBV7-9 and TRBJ2-3, with TRBD2 as a possible D gene (5 bases). Germline CDR1 SEHNR, CDR2 FQNEAQ (reference sequence). The CDR3 loop spans 15 amino acids. V was cut by 7 bases and J by 0 bases, with 14 bases left in between. This chain's CDR3 is CASIRGWASTDTQYF. DNA for the CDR3: TGTGCCAGCATTCGGGGATGGGCCAGCACAGATACGCAGTATTTT.

There are a few counts of this clonotype. The chain is built from TRBV12-3 or TRBV12-4 and TRBJ1-5; 7 bases fit TRBD1. The CDR3 totals 17 residues. The trim removed 0 bases at V and 1 base at J, leaving 6 bases unmatched. The CDR3 here is CASSLATGWGSNQPQHF. The CDR3 DNA reads TGTGCCAGCAGTTTAGCGACAGGGTGGGGAAGCAATCAGCCCCAGCATTTT.